A single TCR beta chain is shown here with its context. This clone was seen repeatedly, ten times or more. Its antigen remains undetermined. With the read ending 3 residues before the CDR3 end, the germline J gene is used to fill in that end. The sample belongs to a study of T cell clonality in common variable immunodeficiency (dated by TCRdb to the mid-2010s). General study outcomes and caveats: Correlations of repertoire features with clinical complications were constrained by heterogeneity among patients within the CVID cohort. Healthy controls shared more TCRbeta clones with each other than CVID subjects shared among themselves (p < 0.0001). It was noted by the authors that sequencing of the repertoires of T cell subpopulations would be needed to clarify the cause of the increased clonality in CVID. Increased TCRbeta clonality was found in CVID subjects compared with healthy controls (t-test p = 0.018), with the increase being most characteristic of about a third of subjects. Although equal DNA input was used, an average of about 75,000 unique sequences per sample was obtained for controls, compared with about 30,000 for CVID samples. CVID TCRbeta sequences reportedly showed fewer deletions and N-nucleotide insertions and lacked highly modified clones with 13 or more V deletions.

Both CVID patients and healthy controls were predominantly of Caucasian heritage. Heparinized peripheral whole blood samples of about 5 to 9 ml were obtained from each donor. TCRbeta CDR3 repertoires were sequenced from genomic DNA of adults with common variable immune deficiency (CVID) and healthy adult controls. The control group comprised approximately 22 healthy adult volunteers, approximately twelve female and roughly ten male, aged about 23 to 75 years with a mean age of approximately 30. Diluted blood was subjected to density centrifugation over Hypaque 1077 or Ficoll-Paque for isolation of peripheral blood mononuclear cells. Genomic DNA was obtained from unsorted mononuclear cells through either Qiagen column purification or a centrifugation-based method. CVID samples and control samples contributed equivalent amounts of genomic DNA as sequencing input. For every sample, a 60 bp segment covering the rearranged TCRbeta CDR3 region was amplified and then sequenced. The immunoSEQ assay, a bias-corrected multiplex PCR with high-throughput sequencing, was employed for TCRbeta amplification. For the original study's pipeline: Every unique nucleotide sequence counted as a clone and was annotated with V, D and J genes, copy number and frequency. Sequences were labeled productive if in frame, and non-productive if out of frame or containing stop codons. As previously described, clonality was computed from Shannon's entropy. The predicted amino acid sequences of productive clones were used to derive the mean CDR3 Kyte-Doolittle hydropathy. Scaled V gene usage was hierarchically clustered using Manhattan distance and complete linkage with the R hclust function. To assess clone sharing by CDR3 amino acid sequence, 12 repertoires per group were resampled over 100 rounds. Repertoires were searched for 70 published EBV-specific and a few hundred published CMV-specific TCRbeta sequences. A couple of CVID samples yielding fewer than 10,000 sequences were excluded from analysis, leaving 42 CVID repertoires. The source is immuneACCESS, and TCRdb retained only in-frame sequences with V and J called. Part of the clones is not carried over; for the studies checked, unresolved V genes explain less than half of this, and the remainder is unexplained. The V and J calls and the clone size are those of that table, but D and trimming were determined from the DNA. Across this sample, some 38,000 clones were tabulated and none appeared just once. 0.9% to 1% of the sample is held by the ten biggest clonotypes.

The germline V gene encodes CDR1 SGHKS and CDR2 YYEKEE (reference sequence). The CDR3 spans 14 residues, from the cysteine through the phenylalanine. The DNA has 33 bases, all within the CDR3, and is read from base 1. V sheds 2 bases and J sheds 4 bases, leaving 9 bases between their ends. The material sequenced was peripheral blood mononuclear cells. This TCR was sampled from a person between 18 and 75 years old in good health. The chain links TRBV5-5 with TRBJ1-4; no D gene is confidently identified. The CDR3 reads CASSFGTFNEKLFF. Incomplete CDR3 DNA: TGTGCCAGCAGCTTCGGTACCTTTAATGAAAAA.